This T cell receptor (beta chain) appears in the sequencing data of a study of T-cell reconstitution after alpha-beta-depleted transplantation in children (dated by TCRdb to the mid-2010s). Notes on the research overall: Using TCR repertoire profiling, the study quantitatively followed how T-cell immune reconstitution unfolded in children after TCRalphabeta/CD19-depleted allogeneic hematopoietic cell transplantation. General findings and caveats noted by the study authors: Over the following months the frequencies of hyperexpanded clones went down, and after one year T-cell counts and TCRbeta diversity were mostly credited to newly produced T cells. In some patients, the high TCRbeta diversity seen at day 60 was put down to recipient T cells and intrathymic progenitors that had survived conditioning. About two months after transplant, the apparently early recovery of alphabetaT-cell counts reportedly depended on just several hundred clones that had expanded rapidly and came from non-depleted graft cells.

The library was generated by PCR. TCRdb records Illumina HiSeq 2500 as the sequencer. TCR library preparation used molecular barcoding, with unique molecular identifiers applied to normalize quantification of the TCRbeta repertoire. TCRdb redid the processing of the public reads, applying fastp at Q25 and MiXCR, and retained in-frame beta chains. Records with the same CDR3 protein are collapsed into one entry carrying the most frequent genes and DNA. In this sample the table shows fewer than 550,000 distinct CDR3 sequences, more than 9% of which occur a single time. The ten most abundant clones make up around 2% of the sample. What this sample's treatment or condition label stands for: allogeneic hematopoietic cell transplantation with graft depleted of TCRalphabeta T cells and CD19 B cells. TCRalphabeta/CD19-depleted allogeneic hematopoietic cell grafts were given to the transplant recipients, all of whom were children.

This clonotype was seen at least ten times. Its target antigen remains unknown. There are no base qualities to consult, and no much larger clone falls within one base. CDR1 is given as ENHRY and CDR2 as SYGVKD, both from the germline V gene. The V end gives up 3 bases and the J end 2 bases, leaving 11 bases in the junction not matched to a gene. Including the terminal cysteine and phenylalanine, the CDR3 comprises 19 residues. The read is trimmed to its CDR3 DNA, 57 bases read in frame from base 1. Sequencing used PBMCs, obtained before TCRalphabeta/CD19-depleted stem cell transplant. The rearrangement joined TRBV10-3 to TRBJ2-4, and 12 junctional nucleotides match TRBD1. The sequence was obtained from a child aged 2 to 15 with inherited bone marrow failure, due to receive a stem cell transplant. The DNA sequence is TGTGCCATCAGTGAAACACCCCCTGGGACAGGGGGCACCAAAAACATTCAGTACTTC. Its translation is CAISETPPGTGGTKNIQYF.